The TCR beta chain under discussion was sequenced for a study of T-cell reconstitution after alpha-beta-depleted transplantation in children. Whole-study results and caveats: At around two months after transplant, the alpha-beta T cells were reportedly derived from several hundred expanded clones that came from non-depleted graft cells. T-cell counts and diversity at one year post-transplant came mainly from newly produced T cells.

Germline loops: CDR1 DFQATT, CDR2 SNEGSKA (reference sequence). The V and J ends lost 6 bases and 6 bases, in that order; junction bases with no gene match: 15. The length of the CDR3 is 15 residues. Concerning this clonotype: What it binds is not known.

A library of TCRbeta sequences, prepared with unique molecular identifiers, was generated. TCRdb re-analysed the PCR reads in MiXCR, keeping a single row per CDR3 protein. Of fewer than 1 million distinct CDR3 sequences in the sample, 15% to 20% were seen once. The clonotype was recovered from a male patient between 5 and 17 years old who had a stem cell transplant for acute lymphoblastic leukemia, so the T cells may come from the graft donor. The sequenced sample was PBMCs, mostly from graft donor cells, obtained 360 days after TCRalphabeta/CD19-depleted stem cell transplant. V usage is TRBV20-1 and J usage is TRBJ2-7, with 9 bases fitting TRBD2. In nucleotides, the CDR3 is TGCAGTGCCCGTCTTGTGGCGGGAGGGCCTTCCGAGCAGTACTTC. It specifies CSARLVAGGPSEQYF.